The 28 T cell receptor beta chains below all came from one sample that was sequenced in a study of shared clonotypes between healthy human individuals. Assay used: immunoSEQ multiplex PCR; TCRdb lists only in-frame clones, some missing. The sample has 2 million to 3 million clones, approximately 93% seen once; the top ten hold 0.35% to 0.45%. Sequences were obtained from naive CD4+ T cells from PBMCs. As to subset: CD45RA+ positively selected. The source is a man between 18 and 35 years old in good health. Some clones in this sample may be carry-over from other donors' samples.

J is TRBJ2-5 and V is TRBV11-1; no firm D call. The CDR3 covers 11 residues. Per germline, CDR1 SGHAT and CDR2 FQDESV (reference sequence). Trimming removed 4 bases from V and 7 bases from J, with 7 bases in between. The CDR3 is CASSSGSTQYF. For the CDR3, the DNA is TGTGCCAGCAGCTCCGGATCGACCCAGTACTTC.

This clone came up once. V usage is TRBV7-9 and J usage is TRBJ2-7; TRBD1 might be the D (6 bases). Germline loops: CDR1 SEHNR, CDR2 FQNEAQ (reference sequence). The CDR3 runs to 14 residues. The V end lost 3 bases, the J end lost 2 bases, and 11 bases lay between the germline ends. The CDR3 is CASSFQTGPYEQYF. The CDR3 nucleotides read TGTGCCAGCAGCTTTCAGACAGGACCCTACGAGCAGTACTTC.

The chain recombines TRBV19 with TRBJ2-1; weak D call: TRBD1 (6 bases). This CDR3 is built from 14 residues. V was pared by 11 bases and J by 5 bases, with 19 bases between. Looked up from germline, CDR1 is LNHDA and CDR2 is SQIVND (reference sequence). CDR3 residues: CAGLSGDTNNEQFF. The CDR3 bases are TGTGCCGGCCTCTCTGGGGACACTAACAATGAGCAGTTCTTC.

The genes are TRBV25-1 and TRBJ2-7, with 10 nucleotides matching TRBD2. CDR1 is MGHDK and CDR2 is SYGVNS in the germline V gene. The length of the CDR3 is 13 residues. The V gene end was trimmed by 6 bases and the J gene end by 4 bases; junction bases not matched to a gene: 3. This CDR3 reads CASSPSGRYEQYF. The DNA of the CDR3 is TGTGCCAGCAGCCCTAGCGGGAGATACGAGCAGTACTTC.

This clone was detected once. The rearrangement uses TRBV4-1 and TRBJ2-7; 7 bases align to TRBD1. J gave up 3 bases and V 8 bases, and 13 bases lay outside the gene matches. CDR3 length: 15 amino acids. Germline V gene sequence: CDR1 MGHRA, CDR2 YSYEKL. CDR3 sequence (DNA): TGCGCCAGCGGACCTACAGGGGCGAGGAGCTACGAGCAGTACTTC. Residues: CASGPTGARSYEQYF.

This chain connects TRBV6-1 to TRBJ2-2; TRBD2 matches 11 bases. CDR1 is MNHNS, CDR2 SASEGT, per germline. The CDR3 has 15 amino acids. After removal of 7 bases from V and 6 bases from J, the junction contained 7 bases not matched to a gene. CDR3 loop: CASINSGRAAGELFF. DNA of the CDR3: TGTGCCAGCATTAATAGCGGGAGGGCGGCCGGGGAGCTGTTTTTT.

This chain connects TRBV4-1 to TRBJ2-7; TRBD2 aligns across 7 bases. From germline, CDR1 is MGHRA and CDR2 YSYEKL. The length of the CDR3 is 17 residues. Trimming at V came to 3 bases and at J to 7 bases, leaving 18 bases not matched to a gene. The CDR3 loop is CASSQNPWDRGREEQYF. CDR3 nucleotides: TGCGCCAGCAGCCAGAACCCCTGGGACCGGGGGAGGGAGGAGCAGTACTTC.

This rearrangement joins TRBV7-2 to TRBJ2-1; D might be TRBD1 (7 bases). Germline CDR1 reads SGHTA; CDR2 reads FQGNSA. With 1 base removed from V and 9 bases from J, the gap between germline ends came to 22 bases. The CDR3 has 17 amino acids. The CDR3 DNA follows: TGTGCCAGCAGCTTAGATGTGGGTAGGGGGCGGAGGGGTGAGCAGTTCTTC. Its protein is CASSLDVGRGRRGEQFF.

The chain uses TRBV28 and TRBJ2-7; D is uncertain. Germline V gives CDR1 MDHEN, CDR2 SYDVKM. Trimming cost V 2 bases and J 4 bases, with 6 bases left between them. This CDR3 region has 12 residues. The CDR3 protein is CASSLAWYEQYF. The CDR3 DNA sequence: TGTGCCAGCAGTTTAGCGTGGTACGAGCAGTACTTC.

The chain employs TRBV7-2 and TRBJ2-1, with D unresolved. Germline V gene data show CDR1 as SGHTA and CDR2 as FQGNSA. The CDR3 consists of 16 residues. Trimming took off 2 bases at V and 2 bases at J, with 13 bases between the two ends. In DNA form, the CDR3 reads TGTGCCAGCAGCTTAAGTGCTGCTCCAGCCTACAATGAGCAGTTCTTC. This encodes CASSLSAAPAYNEQFF.

V is TRBV10-3 and J is TRBJ2-7; D tentatively reads TRBD1 or TRBD2 (5 bases each). CDR1 and CDR2 from the germline V gene are ENHRY and SYGVKD. The CDR3 length is 15 residues. V lost 10 bases, J lost 5 bases, and 24 bases lay in between. CDR3 nucleotides: TGTGCCACTCAGGACACCCAAGCGAGGGGCGACGAGCAGTACTTC. Its translation: CATQDTQARGDEQYF.

This chain uses TRBV27 with TRBJ2-7; D tentatively reads TRBD1 or TRBD2 (5 bases each). V was shortened by 3 bases and J by 1 base, with 10 bases between the two germline ends. The CDR3 is 14 residues long. CDR1 MNHEY and CDR2 SMNVEV come from the germline V gene (reference sequence). The CDR3 spells CASSFRRTSYEQYF. The CDR3 nucleotides are TGTGCCAGCAGTTTCCGGAGGACATCCTACGAGCAGTACTTC.

The chain combines TRBV4-2 with TRBJ2-5, with unresolved D. The closer fit of TRBJ2-7 to the DNA end suggests the J call may be wrong. Per the germline V gene, CDR1 is LGHNA and CDR2 is YNFKEQ. CDR3 length: 16 amino acids. In DNA form, the CDR3 reads TGTGCCAGCAGCCAATCGTTGGCCTCGTCACTCTACGAGCAGTACTTC. Its protein product is CASSQSLASSLYEQYF.

The chain is built from TRBV5-1 and TRBJ1-3; TRBD1 aligns across 9 bases. The J segment lost 3 bases and the V segment lost 4 bases, leaving 2 bases of the junction unmatched. Germline CDR1 and CDR2: SGHRS and YFSETQ. This CDR3 is 14 amino acids long. DNA for the CDR3: TGCGCCAGCAGCAAGACAGGGGGTGGAAACACCATATATTTT. Encoded protein: CASSKTGGGNTIYF. Based on the CDR3 plus reference TRBV5-1 and TRBJ1-3, the full variable domain is KAGVTQTPRYLIKTRGQQVTLSCSPISGHRSVSWYQQTPGQGLQFLFEYFSETQRNKGNFPGRFSGRQFSNSRSEMNVSTLELGDSALYLCASSKTGGGNTIYFGEGSWLTVV.

The chain combines TRBV28 with TRBJ2-7; 13 bases match TRBD2. This CDR3 has 16 residues. Germline-derived CDR1 and CDR2 are MDHEN and SYDVKM. V dropped 4 bases and J dropped 3; count of bases not matched to a gene: 6. For the CDR3, the DNA is TGTGCCAGCAGTTCCACTAGCGGGAGGGCCTACTACGAGCAGTACTTC. Translation: CASSSTSGRAYYEQYF. The variable domain in full, completed from reference TRBV28 and TRBJ2-7, reads DVKVTQSSRYLVKRTGEKVFLECVQDMDHENMFWYRQDPGLGLRLIYFSYDVKMKEKGDIPEGYSVSREKKERFSLILESASTNQTSMYLCASSSTSGRAYYEQYFGPGTRLTVT.

J is TRBJ2-7 and V is TRBV5-1, with a weak D call TRBD1 (5 bases). V was clipped by 4 bases and J by 1 base, with 18 bases between them. CDR1 and CDR2 (germline): SGHRS, YFSETQ. This CDR3 has 16 amino acids. CDR3 sequence reads: CASSPRPGQGSYEQYF. In DNA form, the CDR3 reads TGCGCCAGCAGCCCCCGACCCGGGCAGGGATCCTACGAGCAGTACTTC.

This clone has just one count. The V call is TRBV6-1, the J call TRBJ1-6; D remains unclear. V shed 3 bases and J shed 9 bases, with 12 bases lying between them. In germline, CDR1 is MNHNS, CDR2 SASEGT. The CDR3 runs to 14 residues. CDR3 in DNA: TGTGCCAGCAGTGACCTGAGATTGGGTTCACCCCTCCACTTT. Translation: CASSDLRLGSPLHF.

V is TRBV5-4 and J is TRBJ2-7; tentatively, D is TRBD1 or TRBD2 (5 bases each). Germline values: CDR1 SGHNT, CDR2 YYREEE (reference sequence). This CDR3 contains 17 residues. V was shortened by 3 bases and J by 0 bases, with 19 bases between the two germline ends. CDR3 in amino acids: CASSSQPDTGTSYEQYF. In DNA form, the CDR3 reads TGTGCCAGCAGCTCGCAGCCGGACACCGGGACCTCCTACGAGCAGTACTTC.

The genes are TRBV11-3 and TRBJ2-1; TRBD2 agrees at 8 bases. CDR1 is SGHNT and CDR2 is YENEEA in the germline V gene. V lost 5 bases to trimming and J lost 0 bases; unmatched junction nucleotides: 9. The CDR3 has 17 residues. The CDR3 sequence: CASSPGGAASSYNEQFF. The CDR3 nucleotides read TGTGCCAGCAGCCCCGGGGGGGCGGCGAGCTCCTACAATGAGCAGTTCTTC.

This rearrangement joins TRBV28 to TRBJ1-3; D gene uncertain. CDR3 size: 14 residues. Germline values: CDR1 MDHEN, CDR2 SYDVKM. The V end lost 5 bases, the J end lost 2 bases, and 10 bases lay between the germline ends. The CDR3 region has the DNA TGTGCCAGCAGTCCGGCACAGCCTGGAAACACCATATATTTT. Its translation is CASSPAQPGNTIYF. Variable domain in full (rest from reference TRBV28 and TRBJ1-3): DVKVTQSSRYLVKRTGEKVFLECVQDMDHENMFWYRQDPGLGLRLIYFSYDVKMKEKGDIPEGYSVSREKKERFSLILESASTNQTSMYLCASSPAQPGNTIYFGEGSWLTVV.

The chain has TRBV6-1 and TRBJ1-2; D remains unclear. Trimming pared 7 bases from V and 4 bases from J, leaving 16 bases between. Germline CDR1 and CDR2: MNHNS and SASEGT. The CDR3 runs to 14 residues. CDR3 in DNA: TGTGCCAGCACTTCCCAACACCGGATCTATGGCTACACCTTC. Translation: CASTSQHRIYGYTF.

The chain carries TRBV10-3 and TRBJ1-2; 8 bases map to TRBD1. The germline V gene encodes CDR1 ENHRY and CDR2 SYGVKD. This CDR3 comprises 15 residues. V lost 4 bases, J lost 5 bases, and 9 bases stayed unmatched. CDR3 in amino acids: CAISGGQGTSYGYTF. CDR3 in DNA: TGTGCCATCAGTGGAGGACAGGGAACTAGTTATGGCTACACCTTC.

Turning to this clone: The same CDR3 can be traced to other DNA sequences in this sample. This chain connects TRBV19 to TRBJ1-5; D unclear. Deletions cut 1 base from V and 0 bases from J, with 7 bases between. Germline CDR1 is LNHDA and CDR2 is SQIVND (reference sequence). CDR3 length: 15 amino acids. CDR3 sequence reads: CASSIAGDSNQPQHF. The CDR3 DNA reads TGTGCCAGTAGTATAGCGGGCGATAGCAATCAGCCCCAGCATTTT. Variable domain in full (rest from reference TRBV19 and TRBJ1-5): DGGITQSPKYLFRKEGQNVTLSCEQNLNHDAMYWYRQDPGQGLRLIYYSQIVNDFQKGDIAEGYSVSREKKESFPLTVTSAQKNPTAFYLCASSIAGDSNQPQHFGDGTRLSIL.

The chain links TRBV30 to TRBJ2-7; 10 bases align to TRBD2. The V and J ends lost 6 bases and 3 bases, in that order; junction bases with no gene match: 14. The germline V gene encodes CDR1 GTSNPN and CDR2 SVGIG (reference sequence). CDR3 size: 16 residues. CDR3 sequence (DNA): TGTGCCTGCCAACGCCCCCCCGGACTAGCGGACTACGAGCAGTACTTC. Protein sequence: CACQRPPGLADYEQYF. The full variable domain, its missing parts supplied by reference TRBV30 and TRBJ2-7, is SQTIHQWPATLVQPVGSPLSLECTVEGTSNPNLYWYRQAAGRGLQLLFYSVGIGQISSEVPQNLSASRPQDRQFILSSKKLLLSDSGFYLCACQRPPGLADYEQYFGPGTRLTVT.

V usage is TRBV2 and J usage is TRBJ1-3, with TRBD1 matching over 10 bases. The length of the CDR3 is 16 residues. Trimming took 5 bases from V and 5 from J; bases not matched to a gene: 9. Germline loops: CDR1 SNHLY, CDR2 FYNNEI. The CDR3 coding sequence is TGTGCCAGCAGTCCCTCCGGGACAGGGGTTAGAAACACCATATATTTT. It yields the protein CASSPSGTGVRNTIYF.

The chain has TRBV28 and TRBJ1-1; 7 nucleotides match TRBD1. This CDR3 is 14 amino acids long. The germline gives CDR1 MDHEN, CDR2 SYDVKM. The V and J ends lost 5 bases and 0 bases, in that order; junction bases with no gene match: 3. The CDR3 DNA reads TGTGCCAGCAGTCGGGACAGATTGAACACTGAAGCTTTCTTT. It is translated as CASSRDRLNTEAFF.

The V and J genes are TRBV19 and TRBJ1-5, with a tentative D call TRBD1 (5 bases). Germline-derived CDR1 and CDR2 are LNHDA and SQIVND (reference sequence). V lost 3 bases, J lost 7 bases, and 13 bases lay in between. The CDR3 is made up of 14 amino acids. The CDR3 DNA reads as TGTGCCAGTAGTATGTCCAGGGATCGCCAGCCCCAGCATTTT. It specifies CASSMSRDRQPQHF.

V and J are TRBV11-2 and TRBJ2-3; D possibly corresponds to TRBD2 (7 bases). The CDR3 sequence is 16 residues long. V lost 2 bases to trimming and J lost 1 base, with 13 bases between them. Germline CDR1 and CDR2: SGHAT and FQNNGV. CDR3 DNA sequence: TGTGCCAGCAGCTTAAGGGGGGGAGACGGCACAGATACGCAGTATTTT. It encodes CASSLRGGDGTDTQYF.